This TCR beta chain derives from a study of breast tumors, draining lymph nodes, adjacent tissues. The germline CDR1 and CDR2 sequences are SGHTA and FQGNSA. V lost 3 bases to trimming and J lost 5 bases; unmatched junction nucleotides: 6. This CDR3 comprises 14 residues. Notes on the study in general: Findings are consistent with lymph node origin and intratumoral expansion of most tumor T cells. Tumors had less TCR diversity than lymph nodes, more than nontumor tissue. Data only fit, rather than demonstrated, lymph node origin of most tumor T cells.

As concerns this clonotype: What it recognizes is unknown.

MiXCR, run by TCRdb on the multiplex PCR reads, gives a single entry per CDR3 protein. The sample has tens of thousands of distinct CDR3 sequences; about 60% are singletons. The chain is built from TRBV7-2 and TRBJ2-5; 7 bases are a match to TRBD1. Specimen: breast tumor tissue. The sequence derives from a female donor with breast cancer. Some clones in this sample may be carry-over from other donors' samples. The CDR3 sequence is CASSFTGVGETQYF. The CDR3 bases are TGTGCCAGCAGCTTTACAGGGGTGGGGGAGACCCAGTACTTC.